Presented here are 7 T cell receptor beta chains from one specimen sequenced in a study of blood T cell repertoires in COVID-19. Profiling relied on immunoSEQ multiplex PCR, and the TCRdb table lists in-frame clones only, not all of them. The sample shows about 270,000 clones, just under 90% of them seen only once. Specimen: PBMCs or T cells enriched from blood (not recorded which). These receptors were collected from a woman aged 25 to 39 with acute COVID-19.

V is TRBV19 and J is TRBJ2-3; 7 positions agree with TRBD1. Germline trimming cut 10 bases from V and 4 bases from J; bases unmatched to any gene: 14. Germline-derived CDR1 and CDR2 are LNHDA and SQIVND (reference sequence). The CDR3 runs to 15 residues. The CDR3 sequence: CATKQGQVVADTQYF. The CDR3 DNA reads TGTGCCACCAAACAGGGGCAGGTCGTCGCAGATACGCAGTATTTT.

The genes are TRBV3-1 (or the pseudogene TRBV3-2) and TRBJ2-7; 7 bases match TRBD2. V gave up 4 bases and J gave up 0 bases; unmatched junction bases: 6. The germline V gene has CDR1 LGHDT and CDR2 YNNKEL (reference sequence). The CDR3 covers 15 residues. DNA of the CDR3: TGTGCCAGCAGCCCCGAAGGCGGGAGCTCCTACGAGCAGTACTTC. This codes for CASSPEGGSSYEQYF.

This chain's CDR3 is CASSQGGRLNQPQHF. The DNA of the CDR3 is TGCGCCAGCAGCCAAGGAGGGAGGCTCAATCAGCCCCAGCATTTT. The rearrangement uses TRBV4-1 and TRBJ1-5; no definite D call. Per the germline V gene, CDR1 is MGHRA and CDR2 is YSYEKL. The CDR3 contains 15 residues. V was pared by 1 base and J by 3 bases, with 10 bases between.

The V call is TRBV11-2, the J call TRBJ2-3; no definite D call. The germline gives CDR1 SGHAT, CDR2 FQNNGV. Trimming left V 5 bases short and J 5 bases short, with 11 bases between. This CDR3 contains 13 residues. The CDR3 DNA reads as TGTGCCAGCAGCCGATCGCGATTAGATACGCAGTATTTT. Protein sequence: CASSRSRLDTQYF.

The chain employs TRBV3-1 (or the pseudogene TRBV3-2) and TRBJ1-2; the match to TRBD1 covers 12 bases. The CDR3 extends over 17 amino acids. Germline assignment: CDR1 LGHDT and CDR2 YNNKEL (reference sequence). The junction had 9 bases not matched to a gene; V was cut back by 0 bases and J by 7 bases. The CDR3 is CASSQESGTGGAFGYTF. CDR3 in DNA: TGTGCCAGCAGCCAAGAATCCGGGACAGGGGGCGCCTTTGGCTACACCTTC.

The V gene is TRBV5-4, the J gene TRBJ2-2; D is uncertain. The V and J ends lost 1 base and 8 bases respectively, with 12 bases between them. This CDR3 region has 14 residues. Germline V gene data show CDR1 as SGHNT and CDR2 as YYREEE (reference sequence). The CDR3 region is CASSLTGTYGELFF. The CDR3 nucleotides are TGTGCCAGCAGCTTGACCGGTACTTATGGGGAGCTGTTTTTT. The full variable domain, rest sourced from reference TRBV5-4 and TRBJ2-2, is ETGVTQSPTHLIKTRGQQVTLRCSSQSGHNTVSWYQQALGQGPQFIFQYYREEENGRGNFPPRFSGLQFPNYSSELNVNALELDDSALYLCASSLTGTYGELFFGEGSRLTVL.

V is TRBV21-1 and J is TRBJ2-7; the table gives TRBD1 as D, unverified against the DNA. TRBV21-1 is designated a pseudogene. The CDR3 runs to 15 residues. Here the CDR3 reads CASMKRDRAVDEQYF. CDR3 DNA: TGTGCCAGCATGAAAAGGGACAGAGCGGTGGACGAGCAGTACTTC.